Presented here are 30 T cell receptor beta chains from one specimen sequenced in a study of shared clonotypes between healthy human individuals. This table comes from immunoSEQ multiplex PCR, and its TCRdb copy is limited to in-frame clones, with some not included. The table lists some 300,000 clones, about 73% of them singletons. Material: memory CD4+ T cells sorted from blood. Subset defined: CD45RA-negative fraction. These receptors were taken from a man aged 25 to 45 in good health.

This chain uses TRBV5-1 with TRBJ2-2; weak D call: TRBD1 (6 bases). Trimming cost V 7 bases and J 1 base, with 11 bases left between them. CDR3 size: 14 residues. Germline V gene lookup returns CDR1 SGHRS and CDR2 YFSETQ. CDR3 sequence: CASDKTGNTGELFF. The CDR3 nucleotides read TGCGCCAGCGACAAGACAGGGAACACCGGGGAGCTGTTTTTT.

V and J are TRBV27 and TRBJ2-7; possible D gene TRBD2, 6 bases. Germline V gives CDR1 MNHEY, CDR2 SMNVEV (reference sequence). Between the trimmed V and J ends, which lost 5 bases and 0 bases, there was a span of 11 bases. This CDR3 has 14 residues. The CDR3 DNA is TGTGCCAGCAGTGTCCGGGACTTCTCCTACGAGCAGTACTTC. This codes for CASSVRDFSYEQYF.

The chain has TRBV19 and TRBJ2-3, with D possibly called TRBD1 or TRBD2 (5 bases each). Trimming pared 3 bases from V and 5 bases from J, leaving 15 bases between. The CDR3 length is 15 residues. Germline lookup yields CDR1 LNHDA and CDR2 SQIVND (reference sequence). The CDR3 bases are TGTGCCAGTAGTATGAGGGATATTGGGGGAGATACGCAGTATTTT. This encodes CASSMRDIGGDTQYF.

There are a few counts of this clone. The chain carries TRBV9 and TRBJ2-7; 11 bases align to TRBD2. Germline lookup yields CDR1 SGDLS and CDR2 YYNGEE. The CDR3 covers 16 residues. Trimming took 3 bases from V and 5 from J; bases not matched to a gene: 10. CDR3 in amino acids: CASSARSGRATHEQYF. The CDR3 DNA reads TGTGCCAGCAGCGCCCGTAGCGGGAGGGCCACCCACGAGCAGTACTTC.

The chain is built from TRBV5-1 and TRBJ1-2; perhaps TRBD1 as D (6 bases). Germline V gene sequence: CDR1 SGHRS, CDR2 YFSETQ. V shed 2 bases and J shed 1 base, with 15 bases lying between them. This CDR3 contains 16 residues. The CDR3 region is CASSFSWRTDNYGYTF. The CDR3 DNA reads TGCGCCAGCAGCTTCTCGTGGCGGACAGATAACTATGGCTACACCTTC.

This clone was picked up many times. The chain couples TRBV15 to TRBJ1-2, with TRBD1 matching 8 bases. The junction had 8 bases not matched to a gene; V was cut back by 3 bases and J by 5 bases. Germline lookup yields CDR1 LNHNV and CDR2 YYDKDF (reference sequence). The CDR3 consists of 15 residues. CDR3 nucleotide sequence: TGTGCCACCAGCAGTCCGGACAGGGCCTTTTATGGCTACACCTTC. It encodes CATSSPDRAFYGYTF. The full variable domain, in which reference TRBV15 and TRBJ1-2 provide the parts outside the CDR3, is DAMVIQNPRYQVTQFGKPVTLSCSQTLNHNVMYWYQQKSSQAPKLLFHYYDKDFNNEADTPDNFQSRRPNTSFCFLDIRSPGLGDTAMYLCATSSPDRAFYGYTFGSGTRLTVV.

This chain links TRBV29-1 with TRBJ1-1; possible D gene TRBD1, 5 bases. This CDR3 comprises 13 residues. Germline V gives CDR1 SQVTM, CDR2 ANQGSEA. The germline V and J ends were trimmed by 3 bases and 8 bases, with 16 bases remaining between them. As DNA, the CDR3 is TGCAGCGTTGAGGCTCTAGTGGGGGGAGAAGCTTTCTTT. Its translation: CSVEALVGGEAFF.

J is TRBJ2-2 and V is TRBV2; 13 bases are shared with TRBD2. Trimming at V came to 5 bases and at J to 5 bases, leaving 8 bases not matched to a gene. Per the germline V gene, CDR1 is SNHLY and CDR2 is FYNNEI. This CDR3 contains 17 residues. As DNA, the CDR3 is TGTGCCAGCAGTTTGACTAGCGGGAGGTCTCAAACCGGGGAGCTGTTTTTT. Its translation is CASSLTSGRSQTGELFF.

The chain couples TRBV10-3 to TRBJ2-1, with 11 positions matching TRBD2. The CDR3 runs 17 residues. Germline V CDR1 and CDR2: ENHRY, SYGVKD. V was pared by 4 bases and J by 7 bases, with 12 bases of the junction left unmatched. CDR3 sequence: CAISGVAGGPGRNEQFF. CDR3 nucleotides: TGTGCCATCAGTGGGGTAGCGGGAGGGCCGGGGAGAAATGAGCAGTTCTTC.

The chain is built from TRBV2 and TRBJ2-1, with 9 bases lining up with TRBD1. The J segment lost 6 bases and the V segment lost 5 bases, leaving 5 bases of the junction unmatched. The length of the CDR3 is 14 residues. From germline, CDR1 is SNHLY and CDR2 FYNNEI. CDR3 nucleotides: TGTGCCAGCAGTTTGGGACAGGGAGGCAATGAGCAGTTCTTC. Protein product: CASSLGQGGNEQFF.

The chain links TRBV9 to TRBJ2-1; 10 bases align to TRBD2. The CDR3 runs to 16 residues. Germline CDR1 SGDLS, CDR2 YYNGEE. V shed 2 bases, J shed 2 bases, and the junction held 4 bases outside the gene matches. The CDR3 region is CASSVQGTSAYNEQFF. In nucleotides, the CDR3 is TGTGCCAGCAGCGTCCAGGGGACTAGCGCCTACAATGAGCAGTTCTTC. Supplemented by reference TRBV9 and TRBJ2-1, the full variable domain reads DSGVTQTPKHLITATGQRVTLRCSPRSGDLSVYWYQQSLDQGLQFLIQYYNGEERAKGNILERFSAQQFPDLHSELNLSSLELGDSALYFCASSVQGTSAYNEQFFGPGTRLTVL.

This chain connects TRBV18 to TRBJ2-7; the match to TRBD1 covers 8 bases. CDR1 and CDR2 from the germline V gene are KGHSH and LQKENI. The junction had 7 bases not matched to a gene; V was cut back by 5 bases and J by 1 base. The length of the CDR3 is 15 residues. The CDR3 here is CASSGYGTGSYEQYF. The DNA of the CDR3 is TGTGCCAGCTCAGGTTACGGGACAGGTTCCTACGAGCAGTACTTC.

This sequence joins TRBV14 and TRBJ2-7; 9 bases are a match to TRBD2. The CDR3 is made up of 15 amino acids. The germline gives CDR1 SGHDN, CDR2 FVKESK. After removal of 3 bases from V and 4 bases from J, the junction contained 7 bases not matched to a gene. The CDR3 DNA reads TGTGCCAGCAGCCAGAGATTAGCGGGAGAGTACGAGCAGTACTTC. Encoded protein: CASSQRLAGEYEQYF.

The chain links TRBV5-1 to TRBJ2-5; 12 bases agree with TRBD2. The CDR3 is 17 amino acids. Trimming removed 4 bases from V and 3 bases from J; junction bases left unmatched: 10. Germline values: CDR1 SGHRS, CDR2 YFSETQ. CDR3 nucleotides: TGCGCCAGCAGCATCGGACTAGCGGGAAACACCAAAGAGACCCAGTACTTC. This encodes CASSIGLAGNTKETQYF.

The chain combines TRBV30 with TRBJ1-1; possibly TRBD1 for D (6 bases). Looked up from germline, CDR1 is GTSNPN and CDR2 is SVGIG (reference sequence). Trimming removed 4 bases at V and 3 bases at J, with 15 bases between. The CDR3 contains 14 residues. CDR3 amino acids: CAWTQGTYYTEAFF. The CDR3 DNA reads TGTGCCTGGACCCAAGGGACATATTACACTGAAGCTTTCTTT.

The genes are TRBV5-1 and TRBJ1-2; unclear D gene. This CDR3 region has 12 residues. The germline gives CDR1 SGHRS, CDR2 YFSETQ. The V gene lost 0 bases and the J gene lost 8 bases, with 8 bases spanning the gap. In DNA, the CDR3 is TGCGCCAGCAGCTTGGACCGTATCGGCTACACCTTC. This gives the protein CASSLDRIGYTF. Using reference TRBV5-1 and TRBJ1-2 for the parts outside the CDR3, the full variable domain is KAGVTQTPRYLIKTRGQQVTLSCSPISGHRSVSWYQQTPGQGLQFLFEYFSETQRNKGNFPGRFSGRQFSNSRSEMNVSTLELGDSALYLCASSLDRIGYTFGSGTRLTVV.

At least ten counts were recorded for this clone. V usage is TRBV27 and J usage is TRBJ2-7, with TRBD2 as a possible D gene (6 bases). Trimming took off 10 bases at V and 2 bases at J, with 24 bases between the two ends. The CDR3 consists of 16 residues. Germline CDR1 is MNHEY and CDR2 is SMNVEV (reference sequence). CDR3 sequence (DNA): TGTGCCACCCTAAAGCCGGCGGGTAGCGGCGCCTACGAGCAGTACTTC. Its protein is CATLKPAGSGAYEQYF.

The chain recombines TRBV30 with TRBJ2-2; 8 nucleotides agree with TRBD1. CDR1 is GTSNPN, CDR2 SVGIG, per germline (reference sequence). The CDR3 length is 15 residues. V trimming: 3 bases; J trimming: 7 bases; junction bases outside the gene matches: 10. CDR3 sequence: CAWSYSDRAVGELFF. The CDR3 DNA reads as TGTGCCTGGAGCTATTCGGACAGGGCAGTCGGGGAGCTGTTTTTT.

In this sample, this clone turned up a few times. The CDR3 loop is CASSLGGRISYNEQFF. CDR3 coding DNA: TGTGCCAGCAGCTTAGGCGGGCGAATATCCTACAATGAGCAGTTCTTC. This sequence joins TRBV11-2 and TRBJ2-1, with D possibly TRBD2 on 5 matching bases. CDR1 is SGHAT and CDR2 is FQNNGV in the germline V gene. V shed 1 base and J shed 1 base, with 11 bases lying between them. This CDR3 region has 16 residues.

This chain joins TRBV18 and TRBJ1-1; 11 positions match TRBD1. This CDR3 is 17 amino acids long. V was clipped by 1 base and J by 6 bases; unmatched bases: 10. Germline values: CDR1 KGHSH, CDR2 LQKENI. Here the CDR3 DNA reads TGTGCCAGCTCACCACTTTTCTCGCGGGACAGGGGGTCTGAAGCTTTCTTT. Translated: CASSPLFSRDRGSEAFF.

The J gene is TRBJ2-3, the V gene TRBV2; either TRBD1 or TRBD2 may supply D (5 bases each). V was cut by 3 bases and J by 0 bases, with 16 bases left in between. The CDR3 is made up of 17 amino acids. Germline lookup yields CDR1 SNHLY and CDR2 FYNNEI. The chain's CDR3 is CASSEVGLRTSTDTQYF. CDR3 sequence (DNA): TGTGCCAGCAGTGAGGTTGGACTCCGGACAAGCACAGATACGCAGTATTTT.

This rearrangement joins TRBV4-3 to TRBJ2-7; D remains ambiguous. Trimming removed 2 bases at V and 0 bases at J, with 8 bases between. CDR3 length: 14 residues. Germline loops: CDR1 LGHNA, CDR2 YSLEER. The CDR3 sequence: CASSQSLLSYEQYF. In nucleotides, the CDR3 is TGCGCCAGCAGCCAAAGCCTACTCTCCTACGAGCAGTACTTC.

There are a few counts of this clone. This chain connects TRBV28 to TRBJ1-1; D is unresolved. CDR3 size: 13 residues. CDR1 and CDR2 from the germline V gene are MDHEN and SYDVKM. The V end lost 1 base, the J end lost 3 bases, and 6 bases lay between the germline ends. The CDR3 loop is CASSLLADTEAFF. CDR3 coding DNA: TGTGCCAGCAGTTTATTGGCGGACACTGAAGCTTTCTTT.

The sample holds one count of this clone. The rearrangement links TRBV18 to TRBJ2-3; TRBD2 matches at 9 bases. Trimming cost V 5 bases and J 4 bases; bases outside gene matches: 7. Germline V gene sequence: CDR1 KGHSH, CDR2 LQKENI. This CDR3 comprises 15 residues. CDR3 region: CASSSLAGFADTQYF. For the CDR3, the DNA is TGTGCCAGCTCATCTCTAGCGGGATTTGCAGATACGCAGTATTTT. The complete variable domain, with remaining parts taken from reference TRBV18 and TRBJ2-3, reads NAGVMQNPRHLVRRRGQEARLRCSPMKGHSHVYWYRQLPEEGLKFMVYLQKENIIDESGMPKERFSAEFPKEGPSILRIQQVVRGDSAAYFCASSSLAGFADTQYFGPGTRLTVL.

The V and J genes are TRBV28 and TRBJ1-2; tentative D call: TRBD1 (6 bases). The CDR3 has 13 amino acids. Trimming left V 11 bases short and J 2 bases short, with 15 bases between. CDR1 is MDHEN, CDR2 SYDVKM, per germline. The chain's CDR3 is CASEQGENYGYTF. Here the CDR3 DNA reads TGTGCCTCCGAACAGGGTGAGAACTATGGCTACACCTTC.

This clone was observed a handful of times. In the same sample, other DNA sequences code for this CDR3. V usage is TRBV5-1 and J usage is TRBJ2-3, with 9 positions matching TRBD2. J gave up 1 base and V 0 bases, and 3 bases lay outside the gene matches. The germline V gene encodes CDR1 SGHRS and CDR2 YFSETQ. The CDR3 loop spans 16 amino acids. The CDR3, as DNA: TGCGCCAGCAGCTTGGGGACTAGCGACCGCACAGATACGCAGTATTTT. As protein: CASSLGTSDRTDTQYF.

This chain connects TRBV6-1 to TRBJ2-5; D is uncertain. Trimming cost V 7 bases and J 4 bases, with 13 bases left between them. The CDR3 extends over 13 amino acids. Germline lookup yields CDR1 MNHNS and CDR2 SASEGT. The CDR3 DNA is TGTGCCAGCAATCTGGATGGTTTAGAGACCCAGTACTTC. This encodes CASNLDGLETQYF.

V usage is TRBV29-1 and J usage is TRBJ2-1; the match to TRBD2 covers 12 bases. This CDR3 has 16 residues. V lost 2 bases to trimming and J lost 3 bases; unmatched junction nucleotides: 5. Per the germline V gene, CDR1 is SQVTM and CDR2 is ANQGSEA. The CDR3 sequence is CSVEYLAGGVYNEQFF. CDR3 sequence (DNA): TGCAGCGTTGAATATCTAGCGGGAGGGGTCTACAATGAGCAGTTCTTC.

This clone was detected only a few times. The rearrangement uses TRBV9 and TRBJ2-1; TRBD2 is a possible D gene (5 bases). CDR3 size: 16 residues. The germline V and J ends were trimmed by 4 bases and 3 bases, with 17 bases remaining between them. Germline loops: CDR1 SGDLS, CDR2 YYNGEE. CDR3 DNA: TGTGCCAGCAGCCCCAGATTGGGTGAGGGCTACAATGAGCAGTTCTTC. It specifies CASSPRLGEGYNEQFF.

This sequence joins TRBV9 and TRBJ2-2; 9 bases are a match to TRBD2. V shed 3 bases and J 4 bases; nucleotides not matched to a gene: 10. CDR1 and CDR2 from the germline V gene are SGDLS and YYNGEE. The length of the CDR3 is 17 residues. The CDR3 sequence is CASSALPQAGGTGELFF. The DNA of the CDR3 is TGTGCCAGCAGCGCCCTTCCACAAGCGGGAGGCACCGGGGAGCTGTTTTTT.